These 20 T cell receptor beta chains share one sample of origin, sequenced in a study of T cell responses to AZD1222 COVID-19 vaccine. The assay was immunoSEQ multiplex PCR, and TCRdb's table has in-frame clones only and misses some. The table lists roughly 140,000 clones, approximately 90% of them singletons. Sequenced here: peripheral blood, sampled on day 0 of AZD1222 vaccination. These receptor sequences come from an adult in good health.

Only one count was recorded for this clone. The chain employs TRBV7-6 and TRBJ2-1; D perhaps matches TRBD2 (6 bases). This CDR3 has 13 amino acids. The V and J ends lost 4 bases and 5 bases respectively, with 9 bases between them. The germline CDR1 and CDR2 sequences are SGHVS and FNYEAQ. CDR3 DNA sequence: TGTGCCAGCAGCTCGCGGGGTGACAATGAGCAGTTCTTC. This sequence encodes CASSSRGDNEQFF.

V and J are TRBV18 and TRBJ2-7; D might be TRBD2 (5 bases). The CDR3 is made up of 11 amino acids. CDR1 and CDR2 (germline): KGHSH, LQKENI. V shed 5 bases and J shed 5 bases, with 7 bases lying between them. CDR3 DNA: TGTGCCAGCTCAGCGGAGGACGAGCAGTACTTC. The encoded protein is CASSAEDEQYF.

The chain couples TRBV20-1 to TRBJ2-7; D uncertain. The CDR3 covers 11 residues. Trimming left V 3 bases short and J 7 bases short, with 10 bases between. Germline V gene data show CDR1 as DFQATT and CDR2 as SNEGSKA (reference sequence). The CDR3 reads CSASQLGEQYF. The CDR3 DNA sequence: TGCAGTGCTAGTCAACTCGGGGAGCAGTACTTC.

CDR3 DNA sequence: TGTGCCAGCAGCTTGGATCAGAGTCTCCTAATAGGGGGCTACACCTTC. Its translation is CASSLDQSLLIGGYTF. The chain has TRBV5-5 and TRBJ1-2; no definite D call. The CDR3 totals 16 residues. Trimming took off 0 bases at V and 8 bases at J, with 20 bases between the two ends. Germline V lookup: CDR1 SGHKS, CDR2 YYEKEE (reference sequence).

V is TRBV10-3 and J is TRBJ1-2, with 7 bases matching TRBD1. Per the germline V gene, CDR1 is ENHRY and CDR2 is SYGVKD. V was pared by 6 bases and J by 5 bases, with 3 bases of the junction left unmatched. This CDR3 is built from 12 residues. CDR3: CAIRKTGYGYTF. The CDR3 region has the DNA TGTGCCATCAGGAAGACAGGGTATGGCTACACCTTC.

The chain joins TRBV6-2 or TRBV6-3 to TRBJ2-2; 8 positions agree with TRBD1. The CDR3 extends over 14 amino acids. With V trimmed by 2 bases and J by 7 bases, 3 bases remained unmatched. Per germline, CDR1 MNHEY and CDR2 SVGEGT. The CDR3 nucleotides are TGTGCCAGCAGTTACGGACAGGGACACGGGGAGCTGTTTTTT. The encoded protein is CASSYGQGHGELFF.

The CDR3 DNA reads TGCGCCAGCAGCTTGGTAGCGGGAGTGGGGTACAATGAGCAGTTCTTC. Protein sequence: CASSLVAGVGYNEQFF. The V call is TRBV5-1, the J call TRBJ2-1; 9 bases agree with TRBD2. V dropped 0 bases and J dropped 4; count of bases not matched to a gene: 5. Germline assignment: CDR1 SGHRS and CDR2 YFSETQ. This CDR3 has 16 residues.

J is TRBJ2-7 and V is TRBV10-3, with TRBD1 as a possible D gene (6 bases). V was shortened by 4 bases and J by 3 bases, with 13 bases between the two germline ends. The CDR3 has 14 residues. The V gene's germline CDR1 is ENHRY and CDR2 SYGVKD. The CDR3 nucleotides read TGTGCCATCAGTGGGGCAGGGGACGGCTACGAGCAGTACTTC. It is translated as CAISGAGDGYEQYF.

This clone was counted once. The chain has TRBV14 and TRBJ1-2, with TRBD1 identical over 7 bases. The CDR3 runs 16 residues. Germline lookup yields CDR1 SGHDN and CDR2 FVKESK. The J segment lost 7 bases and the V segment lost 4 bases, leaving 15 bases of the junction unmatched. The CDR3 sequence: CASSPGGVTGGRGYTF. CDR3 nucleotides: TGTGCCAGCAGCCCAGGGGGGGTGACAGGAGGCCGTGGCTACACCTTC. Drawing the rest from reference TRBV14 and TRBJ1-2, the complete variable domain is EAGVTQFPSHSVIEKGQTVTLRCDPISGHDNLYWYRRVMGKEIKFLLHFVKESKQDESGMPNNRFLAERTGGTYSTLKVQPAELEDSGVYFCASSPGGVTGGRGYTFGSGTRLTVV.

The J gene is TRBJ2-1, the V gene TRBV7-9; TRBD2 is a possible D gene (5 bases). V lost 6 bases and J lost 9, with 21 bases in between. CDR1 and CDR2 (germline): SEHNR, FQNEAQ (reference sequence). CDR3 length: 15 residues. CDR3 nucleotide sequence: TGTGCCAGCAGGATTGGGCTGGCGGGTCGCGGTGAGCAGTTCTTC. This encodes CASRIGLAGRGEQFF.

This clone was seen a handful of times. The V call is TRBV19, the J call TRBJ2-7; D remains ambiguous. CDR1 and CDR2 from the germline V gene are LNHDA and SQIVND (reference sequence). V gave up 6 bases and J gave up 2 bases, with 11 bases separating them. The length of the CDR3 is 13 residues. The CDR3 is CASRTFSPYEQYF. The CDR3 nucleotides read TGTGCCAGTAGAACTTTTTCCCCCTACGAGCAGTACTTC.

The rearrangement uses TRBV11-3 and TRBJ2-2; D is uncertain. Germline V gene sequence: CDR1 SGHNT, CDR2 YENEEA. CDR3 length equals 16 residues. V was trimmed by 3 bases and J by 7 bases, leaving 18 bases between them. CDR3 protein: CASSFDFWTDGGELFF. The CDR3 nucleotides are TGTGCCAGCAGCTTTGACTTTTGGACCGATGGCGGGGAGCTGTTTTTT. Full variable domain (missing parts from reference TRBV11-3 and TRBJ2-2): EAGVVQSPRYKIIEKKQPVAFWCNPISGHNTLYWYLQNLGQGPELLIRYENEEAVDDSQLPKDRFSAERLKGVDSTLKIQPAELGDSAVYLCASSFDFWTDGGELFFGEGSRLTVL.

This clone came up once. V and J are TRBV6-5 and TRBJ2-7, with D perhaps given as TRBD1 or TRBD2 (5 bases each). Trimming removed 6 bases at V and 0 bases at J, with 15 bases between. This CDR3 spans 15 amino acids. Germline assignment: CDR1 MNHEY and CDR2 SVGAGI. CDR3 nucleotides: TGTGCCAGCAGCCAGGCCGGGGCGAGCTCCTACGAGCAGTACTTC. Translated: CASSQAGASSYEQYF.

V and J are TRBV27 and TRBJ2-1; 10 bases are a match to TRBD2. The V gene end was trimmed by 5 bases and the J gene end by 6 bases; junction bases not matched to a gene: 7. This CDR3 has 15 residues. Germline V CDR1 and CDR2: MNHEY, SMNVEV (reference sequence). The CDR3 loop reads CASSQREGGRNEQFF. The CDR3 nucleotides are TGTGCCAGCAGTCAGCGGGAGGGCGGGCGCAATGAGCAGTTCTTC.

The V call is TRBV18, the J call TRBJ2-6; either TRBD1 or TRBD2 may fit D (5 bases each). With 3 bases removed from V and 4 bases from J, the gap between germline ends came to 10 bases. The CDR3 is 15 residues long. Germline CDR1 KGHSH, CDR2 LQKENI. The CDR3 protein is CASSPLGTGANVLTF. CDR3 nucleotide sequence: TGTGCCAGCTCACCTTTGGGGACCGGGGCCAACGTCCTGACTTTC.

The chain recombines TRBV4-1 with TRBJ2-7; no firm D call. Trimming stripped 0 bases from V and 3 bases from J, with 6 bases between. The germline V gene has CDR1 MGHRA and CDR2 YSYEKL. The CDR3 has 13 amino acids. This CDR3 is CASSQDLGYEQYF. CDR3 coding DNA: TGCGCCAGCAGCCAAGATCTTGGCTACGAGCAGTACTTC.

The CDR3 sequence is CASSVNLANSEQYF. Written as DNA, the CDR3 is TGTGCCAGCAGCGTAAATTTGGCTAACAGCGAGCAGTACTTC. The chain uses TRBV9 and TRBJ2-7; D gene ambiguous. Trimming shortened V by 1 base and J by 6 bases, and 14 bases separated the two germline ends. Germline lookup yields CDR1 SGDLS and CDR2 YYNGEE. The CDR3 length is 14 residues.

The V call is TRBV19, the J call TRBJ1-6, with D perhaps matching TRBD1 (6 bases). Germline values: CDR1 LNHDA, CDR2 SQIVND (reference sequence). This CDR3 comprises 13 residues. V was trimmed by 7 bases and J by 7 bases, leaving 11 bases between them. CDR3 sequence: CASKRGQNSPLHF. In DNA, the CDR3 is TGTGCCAGTAAGCGGGGGCAGAATTCACCCCTCCACTTT.

This chain joins TRBV5-1 and TRBJ1-2; D gene uncertain. The CDR3 extends over 15 amino acids. Trimming removed 2 bases at V and 3 bases at J, with 14 bases between. CDR1 is SGHRS and CDR2 is YFSETQ in the germline V gene. CDR3: CASSFSPVGYYGYTF. DNA for the CDR3: TGCGCCAGCAGCTTCTCTCCCGTGGGGTACTATGGCTACACCTTC.

This clone was observed a single time. The chain has TRBV24-1 and TRBJ1-5; maybe TRBD1 (6 bases). With 3 bases removed from V and 0 bases from J, the gap between germline ends came to 8 bases. The CDR3 covers 15 residues. Germline CDR1 reads KGHDR; CDR2 reads SFDVKD. Here the CDR3 reads CATSDRTASNQPQHF. In DNA, the CDR3 is TGTGCCACCAGTGATCGGACAGCTAGCAATCAGCCCCAGCATTTT.